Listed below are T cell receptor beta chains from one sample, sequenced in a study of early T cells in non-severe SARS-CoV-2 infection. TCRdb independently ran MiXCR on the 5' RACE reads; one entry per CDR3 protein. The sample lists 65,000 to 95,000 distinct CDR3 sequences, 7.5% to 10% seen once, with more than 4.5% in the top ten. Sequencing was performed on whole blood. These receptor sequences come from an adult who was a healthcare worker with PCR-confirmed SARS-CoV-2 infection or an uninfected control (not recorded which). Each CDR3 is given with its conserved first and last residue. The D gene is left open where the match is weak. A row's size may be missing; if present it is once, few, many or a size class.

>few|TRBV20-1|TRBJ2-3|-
TGCAGTGCTAGTGTGGGCGGGAACACAGATACGCAGTATTTT
CSASVGGNTDTQYF
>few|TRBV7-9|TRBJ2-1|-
TGTGCCAGCAGCTTAAGGTCTCCTCGTCTAACTTACAATGAGCAGTTCTTC
CASSLRSPRLTYNEQFF
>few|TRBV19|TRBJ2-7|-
TGTGCCAGTAGTCCGCGGACTCTAACTAACGAGCAGTACTTC
CASSPRTLTNEQYF
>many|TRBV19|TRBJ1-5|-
TGTGCCAGTAGGTTCTGGGGCAATCAGCCCCAGCATTTT
CASRFWGNQPQHF
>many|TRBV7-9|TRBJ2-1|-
TGTGCCAGCAGCCCTGGAGCGGGCACCTACAATGAGCAGTTCTTC
CASSPGAGTYNEQFF
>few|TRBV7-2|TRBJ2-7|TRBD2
TGTGCCAGCAGCCTGTCGGGGACGGGAGGCCGCGAGCAGTACTTC
CASSLSGTGGREQYF
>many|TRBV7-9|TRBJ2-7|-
TGTGCCAGCAGCTTGGATGGATCCGGGGAGCAGTACTTC
CASSLDGSGEQYF
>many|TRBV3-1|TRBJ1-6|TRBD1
TGTGCCAGCAGCGCGTTTATTGGAACCGGGACAGCAAATTCACCCCTCCACTTT
CASSAFIGTGTANSPLHF
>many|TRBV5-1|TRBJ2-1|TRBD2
TGCGCCAGCAGCCCAGGGACTAGCGGGAGCAATCCAGGGAATGAGCAGTTCTTC
CASSPGTSGSNPGNEQFF
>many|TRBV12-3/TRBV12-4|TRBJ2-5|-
TGTGCCAGCAGTTTGATAACACAAGAGACCCAGTACTTC
CASSLITQETQYF
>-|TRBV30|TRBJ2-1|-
TGTGCCTGGGATGAGAGGGACCACCACAATGTGCAGTTCTTC
CAWDERDHHNVQFF
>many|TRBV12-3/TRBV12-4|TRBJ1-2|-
TGTGCCAGCAAGTCGAAGGCAGGCCGGAGGATTAACTATGGCTACACCTTC
CASKSKAGRRINYGYTF
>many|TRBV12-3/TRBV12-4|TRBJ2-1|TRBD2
TGTGCCAGCAGTTACTTCAGCGGGACCCAGCAGTCGTTACGGCAGTTCTTC
CASSYFSGTQQSLRQFF
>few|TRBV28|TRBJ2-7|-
TGTGCCAGCAGTGAGACAGGGACTAATGAGCAGTACTTC
CASSETGTNEQYF
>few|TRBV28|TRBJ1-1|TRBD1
TGTGCCAGCACCCGCGGGACAGGGGCTGAAGCTTTCTTT
CASTRGTGAEAFF
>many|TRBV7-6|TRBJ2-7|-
TGTGCCAGCAGTCTAGGCGGGGTGCACTCCTACGAGCAGTACTTC
CASSLGGVHSYEQYF
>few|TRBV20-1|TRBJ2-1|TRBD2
TGCAGTGCTAGCCGGACTAGTCCTTCGGACCATGTCAATGAGCAGTTCTTC
CSASRTSPSDHVNEQFF
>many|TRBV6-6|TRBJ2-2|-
TGTGCCAGCAGGAACGGCGCGAACACCGGGGAGCTGTTTTTT
CASRNGANTGELFF
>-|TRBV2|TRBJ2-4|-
TGTGCCAGCAAAACAGCAAAGCTAGCCAAAAACATTCAGTACTTC
CASKTAKLAKNIQYF
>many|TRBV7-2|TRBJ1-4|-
TGTGCCAGCAGCCCGAACCGTAATGAAAAACTGTTTTTT
CASSPNRNEKLFF
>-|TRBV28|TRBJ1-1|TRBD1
TGTGCCAGCACAGGGGGCACTGAAGCTTTCTTT
CASTGGTEAFF
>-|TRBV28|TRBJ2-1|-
TGTGCCAGCAGGGATCCTAACTCAGGTGTCAGCTCCTACAATGAGCAGTTCTTC
CASRDPNSGVSSYNEQFF
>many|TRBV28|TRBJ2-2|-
TGTGCCAGCAGTTTAACCGGCGGGGAGAGCGGGGAGCTGTTTTTT
CASSLTGGESGELFF
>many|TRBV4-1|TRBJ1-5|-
TGCGCCAGCAGCCAAGCAGTCGAGGGAGTGGCAAATCAGCCCCAGCATTTT
CASSQAVEGVANQPQHF
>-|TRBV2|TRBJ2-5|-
TGTGCCAGCGATCTTACAGGGCTCCAAGAGACCCAGTACTTC
CASDLTGLQETQYF
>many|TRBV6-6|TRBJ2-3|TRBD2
TGTGCCAGCAGGACTAGCGGGAGTTCAGCAGATACGCAGTATTTT
CASRTSGSSADTQYF
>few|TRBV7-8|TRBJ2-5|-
TGTGCCAGCAGCTTAGGAAGGATTTTACAGACCCAAGAGACCCAGTACTTC
CASSLGRILQTQETQYF
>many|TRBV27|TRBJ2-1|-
TGTGCCAGCAGGGGGGTTTGGGACAATGAGCAGTTCTTC
CASRGVWDNEQFF
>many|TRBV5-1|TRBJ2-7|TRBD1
TGCGCCAGCAGCCCTAGACAGGGAGTCCACGAGCAGTACTTC
CASSPRQGVHEQYF
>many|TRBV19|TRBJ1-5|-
TGTGCCAGTAGTAGCTATAGGACAAATCAGCCCCAGCATTTT
CASSSYRTNQPQHF
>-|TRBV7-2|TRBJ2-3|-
TGTGCCAGCAGCTTAGCGCGAGGGAGCACAGATACGCAGTATTTT
CASSLARGSTDTQYF
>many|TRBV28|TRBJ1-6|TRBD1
TGTGCCAGCAGTTTAATGGGACAGGGAAAAAGGACCCTCCACTTT
CASSLMGQGKRTLHF
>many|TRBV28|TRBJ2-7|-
TGTGCCAGCAGTTTTCTGGACGGATCCTACGAGCAGTACTTC
CASSFLDGSYEQYF
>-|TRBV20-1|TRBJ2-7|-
TGCGGTGCTACCCCGGGACGATTGAACGAGCAGTACTTC
CGATPGRLNEQYF